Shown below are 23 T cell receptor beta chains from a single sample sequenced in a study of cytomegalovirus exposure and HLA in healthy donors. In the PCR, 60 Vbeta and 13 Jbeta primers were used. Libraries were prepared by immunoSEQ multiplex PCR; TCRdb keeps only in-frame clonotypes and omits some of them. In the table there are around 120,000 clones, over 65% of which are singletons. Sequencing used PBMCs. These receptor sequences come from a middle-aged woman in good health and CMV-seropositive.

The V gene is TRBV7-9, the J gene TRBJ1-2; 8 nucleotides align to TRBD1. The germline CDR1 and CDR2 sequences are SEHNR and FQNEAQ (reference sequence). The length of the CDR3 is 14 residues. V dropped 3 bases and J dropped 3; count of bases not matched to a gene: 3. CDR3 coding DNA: TGTGCCAGCAGCTTGACAGGGGCGCACTATGGCTACACCTTC. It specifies CASSLTGAHYGYTF. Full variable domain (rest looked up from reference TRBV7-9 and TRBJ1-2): DTGVSQNPRHKITKRGQNVTFRCDPISEHNRLYWYRQTLGQGPEFLTYFQNEAQLEKSRLLSDRFSAERPKGSFSTLEIQRTEQGDSAMYLCASSLTGAHYGYTFGSGTRLTVV.

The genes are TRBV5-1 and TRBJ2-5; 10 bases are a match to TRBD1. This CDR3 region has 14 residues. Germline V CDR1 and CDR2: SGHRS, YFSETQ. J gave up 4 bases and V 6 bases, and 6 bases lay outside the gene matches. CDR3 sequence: CASTGDRGTETQYF. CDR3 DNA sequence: TGCGCCAGCACGGGGGACAGGGGAACAGAGACCCAGTACTTC.

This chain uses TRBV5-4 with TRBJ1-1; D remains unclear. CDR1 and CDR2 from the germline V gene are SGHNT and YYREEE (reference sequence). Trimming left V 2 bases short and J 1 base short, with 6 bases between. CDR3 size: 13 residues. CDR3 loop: CASSFQENTEAFF. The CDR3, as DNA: TGTGCCAGCAGCTTCCAGGAGAACACTGAAGCTTTCTTT.

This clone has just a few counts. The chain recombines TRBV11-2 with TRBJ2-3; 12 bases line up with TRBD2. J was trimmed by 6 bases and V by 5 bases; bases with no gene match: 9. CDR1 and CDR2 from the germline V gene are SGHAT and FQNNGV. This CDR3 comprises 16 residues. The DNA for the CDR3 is TGTGCCAGCAGCAACCTACTAGCGGGGGGAGCGGATACGCAGTATTTT. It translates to CASSNLLAGGADTQYF.

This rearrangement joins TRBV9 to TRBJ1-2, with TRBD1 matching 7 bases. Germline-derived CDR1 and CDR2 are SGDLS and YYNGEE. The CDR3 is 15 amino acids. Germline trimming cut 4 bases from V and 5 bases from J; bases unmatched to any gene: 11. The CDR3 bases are TGTGCCAGCAGCCTAGAGGGGGCAGGGAGTTATGGCTACACCTTC. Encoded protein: CASSLEGAGSYGYTF.

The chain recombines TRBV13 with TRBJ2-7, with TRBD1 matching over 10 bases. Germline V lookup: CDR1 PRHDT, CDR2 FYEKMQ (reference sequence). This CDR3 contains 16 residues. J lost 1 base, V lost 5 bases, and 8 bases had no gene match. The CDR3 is CASSRGRQGASYEQYF. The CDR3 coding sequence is TGTGCCAGCAGCAGAGGGAGACAGGGGGCATCCTACGAGCAGTACTTC.

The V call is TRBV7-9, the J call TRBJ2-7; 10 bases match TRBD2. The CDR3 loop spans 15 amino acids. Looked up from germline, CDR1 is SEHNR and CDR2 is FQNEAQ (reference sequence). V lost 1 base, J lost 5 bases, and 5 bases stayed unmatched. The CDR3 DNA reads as TGTGCCAGCAGCTTAGATACTAGCGGGATTAACGAGCAGTACTTC. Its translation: CASSLDTSGINEQYF.

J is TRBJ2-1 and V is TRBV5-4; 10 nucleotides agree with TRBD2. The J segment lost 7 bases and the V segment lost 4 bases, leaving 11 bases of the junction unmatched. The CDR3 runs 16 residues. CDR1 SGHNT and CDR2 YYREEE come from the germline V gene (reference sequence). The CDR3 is CASSRDQRGGRNEQFF. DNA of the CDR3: TGTGCCAGCAGCAGGGACCAGCGGGGGGGCCGAAATGAGCAGTTCTTC.

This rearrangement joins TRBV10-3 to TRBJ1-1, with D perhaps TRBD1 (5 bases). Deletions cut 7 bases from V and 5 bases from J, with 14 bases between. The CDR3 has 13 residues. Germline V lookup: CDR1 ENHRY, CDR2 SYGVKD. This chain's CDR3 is CAITPDGGTEAFF. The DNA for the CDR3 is TGTGCCATCACCCCAGACGGGGGGACTGAAGCTTTCTTT.

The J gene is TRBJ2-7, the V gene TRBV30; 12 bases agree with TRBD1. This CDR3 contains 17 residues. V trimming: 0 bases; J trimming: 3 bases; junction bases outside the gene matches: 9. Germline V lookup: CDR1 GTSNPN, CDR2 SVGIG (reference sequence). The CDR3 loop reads CAWSVPGTGGGNYEQYF. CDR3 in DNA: TGTGCCTGGAGTGTACCCGGGACAGGGGGCGGAAACTACGAGCAGTACTTC.

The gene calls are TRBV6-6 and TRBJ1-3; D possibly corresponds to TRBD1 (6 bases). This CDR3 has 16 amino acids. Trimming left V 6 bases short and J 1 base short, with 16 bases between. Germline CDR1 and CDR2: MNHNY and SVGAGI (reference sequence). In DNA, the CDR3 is TGTGCCAGCAGCTATACCGGGACATTATCTGGAAACACCATATATTTT. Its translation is CASSYTGTLSGNTIYF.

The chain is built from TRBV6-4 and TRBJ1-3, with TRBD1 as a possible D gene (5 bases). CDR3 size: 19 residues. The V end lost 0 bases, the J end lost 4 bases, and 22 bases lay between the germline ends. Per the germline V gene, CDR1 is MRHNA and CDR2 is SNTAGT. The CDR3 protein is CASSDSRDSRLKLGNTIYF. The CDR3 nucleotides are TGTGCCAGCAGTGACTCACGCGACAGCCGCTTGAAGCTCGGAAACACCATATATTTT.

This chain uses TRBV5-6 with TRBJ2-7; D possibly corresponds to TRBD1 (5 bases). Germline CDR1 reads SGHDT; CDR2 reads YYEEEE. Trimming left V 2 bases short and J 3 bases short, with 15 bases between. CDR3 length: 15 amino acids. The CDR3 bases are TGTGCCAGCAGCTTTTTCGGGCAGGGCAGCTACGAGCAGTACTTC. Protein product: CASSFFGQGSYEQYF.

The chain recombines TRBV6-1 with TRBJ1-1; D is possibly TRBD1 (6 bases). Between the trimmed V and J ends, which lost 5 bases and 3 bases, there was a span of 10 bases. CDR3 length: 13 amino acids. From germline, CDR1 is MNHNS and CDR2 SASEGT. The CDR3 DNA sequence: TGTGCCAGCAGTAAACAGGGTCACACTGAAGCTTTCTTT. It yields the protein CASSKQGHTEAFF.

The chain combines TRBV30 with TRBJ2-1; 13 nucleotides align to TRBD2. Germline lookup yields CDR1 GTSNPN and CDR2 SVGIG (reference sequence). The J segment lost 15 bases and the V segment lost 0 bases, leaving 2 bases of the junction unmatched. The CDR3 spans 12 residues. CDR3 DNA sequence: TGTGCCTGGAGTGTAGGACTAGCGGGAGTGTTCTTC. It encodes CAWSVGLAGVFF. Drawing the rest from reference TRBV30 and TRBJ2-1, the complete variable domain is SQTIHQWPATLVQPVGSPLSLECTVEGTSNPNLYWYRQAAGRGLQLLFYSVGIGQISSEVPQNLSASRPQDRQFILSSKKLLLSDSGFYLCAWSVGLAGVFFGPGTRLTVL.

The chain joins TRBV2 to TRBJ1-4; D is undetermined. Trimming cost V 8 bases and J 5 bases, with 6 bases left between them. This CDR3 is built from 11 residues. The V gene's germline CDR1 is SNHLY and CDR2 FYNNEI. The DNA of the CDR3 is TGTGCCAGCTCCCCGAATGAAAAACTGTTTTTT. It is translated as CASSPNEKLFF.

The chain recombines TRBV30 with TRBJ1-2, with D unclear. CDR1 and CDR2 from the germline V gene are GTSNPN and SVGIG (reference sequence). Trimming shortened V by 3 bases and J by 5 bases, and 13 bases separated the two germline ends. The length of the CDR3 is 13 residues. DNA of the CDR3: TGTGCCTGGAGCGATGACACCATGTATGGCTACACCTTC. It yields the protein CAWSDDTMYGYTF.

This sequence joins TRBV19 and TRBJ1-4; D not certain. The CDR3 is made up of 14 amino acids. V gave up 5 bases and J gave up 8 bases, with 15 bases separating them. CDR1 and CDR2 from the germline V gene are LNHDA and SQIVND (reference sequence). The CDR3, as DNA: TGTGCCAGTAGTCCGCGGGAAGGGAAGGAAAAACTGTTTTTT. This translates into CASSPREGKEKLFF. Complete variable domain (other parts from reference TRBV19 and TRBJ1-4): DGGITQSPKYLFRKEGQNVTLSCEQNLNHDAMYWYRQDPGQGLRLIYYSQIVNDFQKGDIAEGYSVSREKKESFPLTVTSAQKNPTAFYLCASSPREGKEKLFFGSGTQLSVL.

The CDR3 spells CAISGQGEVSPLHF. Written as DNA, the CDR3 is TGTGCCATCAGTGGACAGGGGGAGGTTTCACCCCTCCACTTT. This chain connects TRBV10-3 to TRBJ1-6; TRBD1 matches 9 bases. Germline-derived CDR1 and CDR2 are ENHRY and SYGVKD. This CDR3 is 14 amino acids long. With 4 bases clipped from V and 9 bases from J, the junction kept 4 bases outside the gene matches.

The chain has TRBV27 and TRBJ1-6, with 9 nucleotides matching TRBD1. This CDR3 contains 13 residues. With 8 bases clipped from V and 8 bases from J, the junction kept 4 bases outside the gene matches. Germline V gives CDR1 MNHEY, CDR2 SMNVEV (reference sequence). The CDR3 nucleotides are TGTGCCAGCGGGGACAGGGCTGATTCACCCCTCCACTTT. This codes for CASGDRADSPLHF.

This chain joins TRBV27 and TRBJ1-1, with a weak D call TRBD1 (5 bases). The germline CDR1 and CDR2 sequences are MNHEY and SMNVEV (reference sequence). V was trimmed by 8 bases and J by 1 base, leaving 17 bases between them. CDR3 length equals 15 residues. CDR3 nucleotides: TGTGCCAGCTCAAGGTTGGGGCTCGGGAACACTGAAGCTTTCTTT. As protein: CASSRLGLGNTEAFF.

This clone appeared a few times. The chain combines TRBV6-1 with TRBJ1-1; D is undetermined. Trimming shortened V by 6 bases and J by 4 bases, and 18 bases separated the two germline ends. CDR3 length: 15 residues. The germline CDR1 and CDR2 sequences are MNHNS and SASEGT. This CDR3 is CASSPSSTWSTEAFF. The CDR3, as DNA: TGTGCCAGCAGCCCGTCCTCCACGTGGAGCACTGAAGCTTTCTTT.

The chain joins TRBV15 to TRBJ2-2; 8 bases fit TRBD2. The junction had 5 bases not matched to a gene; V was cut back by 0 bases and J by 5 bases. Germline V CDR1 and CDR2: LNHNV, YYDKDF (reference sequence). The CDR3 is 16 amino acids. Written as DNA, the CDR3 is TGTGCCACCAGCAGAGATTCTAGCGGGCTGACCGGGGAGCTGTTTTTT. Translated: CATSRDSSGLTGELFF.